The clone carrying this TCR beta chain was seen more than once but under ten times. The antigen remains unidentified. Method: immunoSEQ multiplex PCR; TCRdb's copy keeps in-frame clones and lacks some. The table records 8,900 or so clones, approximately 68% of them present only once. This sample stems from a study of somatic mutations in cytotoxic T cells in rheumatoid arthritis. Turning to the study itself: Before any treatment began, about 30 ml EDTA peripheral blood was collected from patients right after diagnosis. Study-level points and caveats: The study found no significant difference in CD8+ T-cell clonality between rheumatoid arthritis patients and age-matched healthy controls. Healthy controls showed no age-related rise in CD8+ clonality, whereas rheumatoid arthritis patients did.

The sample was CD8+ T cells sorted from blood. The clonotype was recovered from an adult with rheumatoid arthritis.

The CDR3 DNA reads TGTGCCAGCAGCTTCGAGTCCTCTGGAAACACCATATATTTT. This sequence encodes CASSFESSGNTIYF. The rearrangement uses TRBV5-6 and TRBJ1-3; D gene unclear. This CDR3 is built from 14 residues. Germline assignment: CDR1 SGHDT and CDR2 YYEEEE. V was cut by 2 bases and J by 0 bases, with 6 bases left in between.